This T cell receptor (beta chain) appears in the sequencing data of a study of CD4 T cells in relation to SARS-CoV-2 and coronaviruses. A note on this clone: Its antigen is as yet unknown.

There are 14 residues in the CDR3. The junction had 6 bases not matched to a gene; V was cut back by 9 bases and J by 2 bases. Germline loops: CDR1 SEHNR, CDR2 FQNEAQ (reference sequence). Unexposed donor CD4+ T cells date from about 2011-2018, before the COVID-19 pandemic. The cells were cultured for less than twelve days before CD4+ T cells were isolated. Data came from immunoSEQ multiplex PCR; TCRdb stores just in-frame clones and leaves some out. This table holds 25,000 or so clones, just over 75% found once. The clonotype comes from a human donor in good health. The chain combines TRBV7-9 with TRBJ2-2, with 7 bases aligning to TRBD2. Sequenced material: CD4+ T cells from PBMCs, cultured in vitro. CDR3 bases: TGTGCCAGACGGGGGGAATTAAACACCGGGGAGCTGTTTTTT. Translated: CARRGELNTGELFF.